A single sample gave rise to the 9 T cell receptor beta chains below, sequenced in a study of memory CD4+ T cells and cytomegalovirus serostatus. Sequencing was performed with immunoSEQ multiplex PCR; in TCRdb, only in-frame clones are kept and a portion is missing. In the table there are around 50,000 clones, approximately 78% of which are singletons. Single viable CD3+CD4+CD8-CD45RO+ cells were sorted as the memory CD4+ T cells. Sequencing was performed on memory CD4+ T cells from blood. The receptors were sampled from an adult in good health and CMV-seronegative.

Only a few counts were recorded for this clone. The rearrangement uses TRBV5-4 and TRBJ2-3; no clear D gene. The germline V gene encodes CDR1 SGHNT and CDR2 YYREEE (reference sequence). The CDR3 sequence is 15 residues long. Deletions cut 3 bases from V and 1 base from J, with 12 bases between. CDR3 nucleotide sequence: TGTGCCAGCAGCTATCAGTCCTTAGGCACAGATACGCAGTATTTT. Translated: CASSYQSLGTDTQYF. Looking up the rest from reference TRBV5-4 and TRBJ2-3 gives the full variable domain: ETGVTQSPTHLIKTRGQQVTLRCSSQSGHNTVSWYQQALGQGPQFIFQYYREEENGRGNFPPRFSGLQFPNYSSELNVNALELDDSALYLCASSYQSLGTDTQYFGPGTRLTVL.

The chain combines TRBV9 with TRBJ1-4; TRBD1 matches 8 bases. CDR3 size: 14 residues. With 3 bases clipped from V and 7 bases from J, the junction kept 5 bases outside the gene matches. The germline V gene encodes CDR1 SGDLS and CDR2 YYNGEE. The chain's CDR3 is CASSAGGALEKLFF. The CDR3 DNA reads as TGTGCCAGCAGCGCAGGGGGCGCTCTTGAAAAACTGTTTTTT.

The CDR3 bases are TGTGCCAGCAACCGACTAGTCGGCGAGCAGTACTTC. Its protein is CASNRLVGEQYF. The genes are TRBV25-1 and TRBJ2-7; D perhaps matches TRBD2 (6 bases). CDR1 is MGHDK, CDR2 SYGVNS, per germline. This CDR3 is built from 12 residues. Trimming removed 7 bases from V and 6 bases from J, with 13 bases in between.

This clone is a singleton in its sample. The V gene is TRBV19, the J gene TRBJ2-4, with D maybe TRBD1 (5 bases). CDR1 and CDR2 from the germline V gene are LNHDA and SQIVND (reference sequence). The CDR3 runs to 13 residues. Between the trimmed V and J ends, which lost 5 bases and 4 bases, there was a span of 9 bases. The CDR3 protein is CASSQGRKNIQYF. DNA for the CDR3: TGTGCCAGTAGTCAGGGCAGAAAAAACATTCAGTACTTC. Filled out from reference TRBV19 and TRBJ2-4, the complete variable domain reads DGGITQSPKYLFRKEGQNVTLSCEQNLNHDAMYWYRQDPGQGLRLIYYSQIVNDFQKGDIAEGYSVSREKKESFPLTVTSAQKNPTAFYLCASSQGRKNIQYFGAGTRLSVL.

This rearrangement joins TRBV5-1 to TRBJ1-1; D unclear. V lost 0 bases, J lost 1 base, and 7 bases lay in between. Per the germline V gene, CDR1 is SGHRS and CDR2 is YFSETQ. This CDR3 has 14 residues. The CDR3 region is CASSLDSGNTEAFF. The CDR3 DNA reads TGCGCCAGCAGCTTGGACAGCGGGAACACTGAAGCTTTCTTT. Complete variable domain (other parts from reference TRBV5-1 and TRBJ1-1): KAGVTQTPRYLIKTRGQQVTLSCSPISGHRSVSWYQQTPGQGLQFLFEYFSETQRNKGNFPGRFSGRQFSNSRSEMNVSTLELGDSALYLCASSLDSGNTEAFFGQGTRLTVV.

This clone was observed a handful of times. V usage is TRBV12-1 and J usage is TRBJ2-1; TRBD1 reflects the table's D call only, with no check against the DNA. TRBV12-1 is a known pseudogene. CDR3 length: 15 amino acids. Here the CDR3 DNA reads TGTGCCAGCAGCTTTGCAGGGGGCAAGTGCAATGAGCAGTTCTTC. Protein sequence: CASSFAGGKCNEQFF.

The gene calls are TRBV7-9 and TRBJ1-1; D ambiguous. Trimming removed 5 bases at V and 3 bases at J, with 7 bases between. CDR1 is SEHNR, CDR2 FQNEAQ, per germline (reference sequence). The length of the CDR3 is 12 residues. CDR3 in amino acids: CASSRGYTEAFF. For the CDR3, the DNA is TGTGCCAGCAGCCGAGGATACACTGAAGCTTTCTTT.

In this sample, this clone turned up a few times. The V gene is TRBV11-2, the J gene TRBJ1-1; no clear D gene. Germline lookup yields CDR1 SGHAT and CDR2 FQNNGV. This CDR3 region has 11 residues. The V and J ends lost 5 bases and 8 bases respectively, with 9 bases between them. The DNA for the CDR3 is TGTGCCAGCAGCGTCGGGCCCGAAGCTTTCTTT. Protein product: CASSVGPEAFF.

The chain links TRBV10-3 to TRBJ1-1; TRBD1 might be the D (6 bases). V shed 3 bases and J shed 0 bases, with 11 bases lying between them. CDR1 and CDR2 from the germline V gene are ENHRY and SYGVKD. The CDR3 has 15 residues. In DNA, the CDR3 is TGTGCCATCAGTGAAAACAGGGAGATGAACACTGAAGCTTTCTTT. Translation gives CAISENREMNTEAFF.